This T cell receptor (beta chain) was sequenced during a study of T cell repertoires in cytomegalovirus infection. Turning to the study itself: It was recently identified HLA-C-restricted and well-studied HLA-B-restricted CMV epitopes that the study used. Both CMV infection and a matching HLA type were indicated by public TCR beta signatures.

General study findings and limits: Pooled public TCR beta family frequency picked out CMV carriers with the relevant HLA. There were HLA-C-restricted CMV-specific TCR beta clonotypes dominating the ex vivo response.

Trimming took 4 bases from V and 0 from J, leaving 16 bases between them. Per the germline V gene, CDR1 is SGHDN and CDR2 is FVKESK. The CDR3 is 17 amino acids. Of note for this clonotype: Its antigen is not identified.

TCRdb ran MiXCR on the reads and lists one entry per CDR3 protein. The top ten clones hold about 92% of a sample with tens of thousands of distinct CDR3 sequences, 35% to 50% of them seen once. This clonotype originated in a human donor in good health (CMV status not recorded). Some clones in this sample may be carry-over from other donors' samples. The V gene is TRBV14, the J gene TRBJ1-3, with a tentative D call TRBD1 (5 bases). The specimen comprised CD8+ T cells from cultured PBMCs, sampled from culture after CMV antigen stimulation. The CDR3: CASSPGTGLSSGNTIYF. The CDR3 bases are TGTGCCAGCAGCCCCGGGACCGGACTTAGCTCTGGAAACACCATATATTTT.